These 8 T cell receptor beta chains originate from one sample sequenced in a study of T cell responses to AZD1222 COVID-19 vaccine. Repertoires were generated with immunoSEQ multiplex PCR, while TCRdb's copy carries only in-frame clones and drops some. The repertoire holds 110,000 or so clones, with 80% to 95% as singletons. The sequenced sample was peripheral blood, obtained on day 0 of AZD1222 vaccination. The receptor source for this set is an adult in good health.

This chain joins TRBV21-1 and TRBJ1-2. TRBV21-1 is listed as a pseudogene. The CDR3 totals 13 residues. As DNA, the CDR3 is TGTGCCAGCAGCTCTCCGGGGAGGGATGGCTACACCTTC. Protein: CASSSPGRDGYTF.

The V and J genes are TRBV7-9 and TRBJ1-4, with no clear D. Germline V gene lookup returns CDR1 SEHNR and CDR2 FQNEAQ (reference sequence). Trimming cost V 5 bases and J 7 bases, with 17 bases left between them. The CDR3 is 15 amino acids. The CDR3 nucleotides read TGTGCCAGCAGCCCTGGACCCCCATTGGGTGAAAAACTGTTTTTT. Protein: CASSPGPPLGEKLFF.

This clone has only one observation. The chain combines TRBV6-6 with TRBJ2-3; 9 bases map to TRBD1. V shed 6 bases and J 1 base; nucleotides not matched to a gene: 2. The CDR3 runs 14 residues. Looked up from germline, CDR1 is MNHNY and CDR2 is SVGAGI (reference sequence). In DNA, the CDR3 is TGTGCCAGCAGGCGGACAGGGGGCACAGATACGCAGTATTTT. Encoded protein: CASRRTGGTDTQYF.

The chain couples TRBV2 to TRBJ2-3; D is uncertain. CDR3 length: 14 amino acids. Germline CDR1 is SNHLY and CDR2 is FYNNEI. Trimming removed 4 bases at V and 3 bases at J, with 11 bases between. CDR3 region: CASSVSGVTDTQYF. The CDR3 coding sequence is TGTGCCAGCAGTGTAAGTGGGGTGACAGATACGCAGTATTTT.

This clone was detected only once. The CDR3 DNA sequence: TGTGCCAGCAGTTCCTTTACCCCCGGGAAAACCGGGGAGCTGTTTTTT. Residues: CASSSFTPGKTGELFF. The chain has TRBV2 and TRBJ2-2, with D possibly being TRBD2 (5 bases). From germline, CDR1 is SNHLY and CDR2 FYNNEI. This CDR3 contains 16 residues. V dropped 5 bases and J dropped 5 bases, with 18 bases sitting between them.

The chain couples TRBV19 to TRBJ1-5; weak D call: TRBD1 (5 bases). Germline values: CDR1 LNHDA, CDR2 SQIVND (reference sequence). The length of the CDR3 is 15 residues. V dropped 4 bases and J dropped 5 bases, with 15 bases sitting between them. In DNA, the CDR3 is TGTGCCAGTAGTACCGCCGGGGGGGTTTATCAGCCCCAGCATTTT. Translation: CASSTAGGVYQPQHF.

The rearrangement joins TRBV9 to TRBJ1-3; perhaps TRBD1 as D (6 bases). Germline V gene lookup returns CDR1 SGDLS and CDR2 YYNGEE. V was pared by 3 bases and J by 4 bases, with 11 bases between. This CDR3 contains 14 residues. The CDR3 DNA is TGTGCCAGCAGCGCACAGGGCACAGGAAACACCATATATTTT. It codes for CASSAQGTGNTIYF.

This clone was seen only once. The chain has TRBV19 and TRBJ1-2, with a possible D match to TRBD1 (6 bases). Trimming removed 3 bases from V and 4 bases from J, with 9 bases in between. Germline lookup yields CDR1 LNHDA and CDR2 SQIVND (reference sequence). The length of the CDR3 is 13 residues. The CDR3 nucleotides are TGTGCCAGTAGTATTGGACAGACCTATGGCTACACCTTC. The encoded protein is CASSIGQTYGYTF.